Included here is one TCR beta chain sequence, with context. The data are from a study of regulatory T cells in long-lasting Graves disease. Germline V gives CDR1 SGDLS, CDR2 YYNGEE. This CDR3 region has 18 residues. V lost 3 bases, J lost 1 base, and 7 bases stayed unmatched. CDR3-region Arm-PCR and iRepertoire HTBI primers produced the TCR beta libraries. One entry per CDR3 protein results from TCRdb running MiXCR on the multiplex PCR reads. This table has hundreds of thousands of distinct CDR3 sequences, about 15% appearing once. This sample's time point: newly diagnosed GD, antithyroid drugs for less than 3 months. RNA extracted from PBMCs served as the sequencing template. The same specimen was also included in a second study, on T cells in Graves' hyperthyroidism and ophthalmopathy.

The source is a woman aged 40 to 50 with Graves disease. The V and J genes are TRBV9 and TRBJ2-2, with 12 bases aligning to TRBD2. This specimen consisted of peripheral blood mononuclear cells (PBMCs), obtained at new diagnosis, from a patient treated with antithyroid drugs. CDR3 coding DNA: TGTGCCAGCAGCGCAGCTAGCGGGAGGGCCGTGAACACCGGGGAGCTGTTTTTT. Translation gives CASSAASGRAVNTGELFF.